The clone carrying this TCR beta chain was observed a handful of times. Its antigen is currently unknown. The sample comes from a study of regulatory T cells in long-lasting Graves disease. Study-level results: Repertoires from persistent disease leaned toward TRBV28, TRBJ1-2 and TRBJ2-5.

The germline V gene encodes CDR1 GTSNPN and CDR2 SVGIG (reference sequence). V shed 4 bases and J 2 bases; nucleotides not matched to a gene: 11. The CDR3 is 18 residues long. Construction of TCR beta libraries relied on iRepertoire HTBI primers and on Arm-PCR targeting CDR3 regions. MiXCR, applied by TCRdb to the multiplex PCR reads, yields one record per CDR3 protein. The table includes 500,000 to 700,000 distinct CDR3 sequences, around 15% detected once. Time point of the sample: newly diagnosed GD, antithyroid drugs for less than 3 months. TCR sequences were obtained from RNA taken from PBMCs. These sequences were also reported in another study, on T cells in Graves' hyperthyroidism and ophthalmopathy. According to that study: Ophthalmopathy was identified by the model a median about 6.4 months ahead of onset.

Sequenced material: peripheral blood mononuclear cells (PBMCs), taken at new diagnosis, from a patient treated with antithyroid drugs. V is TRBV30 and J is TRBJ2-3, with 14 bases fitting TRBD2. This clonotype originated in a woman aged 25 to 39 with Graves disease. CDR3 protein: CAWNKPRLAGGPTDTQYF. The CDR3 nucleotides read TGTGCCTGGAATAAACCTAGACTAGCGGGAGGGCCCACAGATACGCAGTATTTT.